This TCR beta chain was profiled in a study of T cell repertoires in cytomegalovirus infection. Study-level background: Public TCR beta signatures indicated both CMV infection and matching HLA type. Study-wide results and caveats: Carriage of CMV together with the relevant HLA was identifiable through cumulative public TCR beta family frequency. In two of eight donors, the top clonotype was HLA-C-restricted CMV-specific.

At least ten counts were recorded for this clonotype. Its antigen is as yet unknown. TCRdb reprocessed the reads via MiXCR and lists one record per CDR3 protein. The table has 300,000 to 400,000 distinct CDR3 sequences, 8% to 10% seen once. The CDR3 is made up of 11 amino acids. Trimming shortened V by 5 bases and J by 8 bases, and 7 bases separated the two germline ends. The germline V gene encodes CDR1 SGHTA and CDR2 FQGNSA. Sequencing used PBMCs. This clonotype originated in a human donor in good health (CMV status not recorded). Some clones in this sample may be carry-over from other donors' samples. The genes are TRBV7-2 and TRBJ2-1; D unclear. The CDR3 region is CASSDRYEQFF. As DNA, the CDR3 is TGTGCCAGCAGCGATAGGTATGAGCAGTTCTTC.